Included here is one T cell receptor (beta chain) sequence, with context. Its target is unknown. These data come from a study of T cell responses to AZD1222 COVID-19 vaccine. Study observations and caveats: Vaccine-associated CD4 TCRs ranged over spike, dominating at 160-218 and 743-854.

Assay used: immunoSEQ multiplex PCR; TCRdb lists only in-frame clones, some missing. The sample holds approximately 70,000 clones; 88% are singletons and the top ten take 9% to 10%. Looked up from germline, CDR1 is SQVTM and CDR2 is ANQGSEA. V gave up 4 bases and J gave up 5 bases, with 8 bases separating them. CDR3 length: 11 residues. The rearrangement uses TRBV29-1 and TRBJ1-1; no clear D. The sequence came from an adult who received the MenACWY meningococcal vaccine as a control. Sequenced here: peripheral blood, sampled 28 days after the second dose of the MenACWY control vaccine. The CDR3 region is CSVVLGTEAFF. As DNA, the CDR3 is TGCAGCGTTGTCCTTGGGACTGAAGCTTTCTTT.